This T cell receptor (beta chain) was documented in a study of cytomegalovirus exposure and HLA in healthy donors. About this clone itself: Its cognate antigen is unknown.

Vbeta (60) and Jbeta (13) primers were used in the PCR. Sequencing used immunoSEQ multiplex PCR; TCRdb keeps in-frame clones, though not all of them. The sample lists around 140,000 clones, about 75% occurring once. Overall study findings and caveats: Accounts indicate the classifier identified cytomegalovirus status with strong specificity and sensitivity. The authors later found TCR association rates varying by HLA locus, with DRB1 most and HLA-C fewest.

The sequenced sample was PBMCs. The source is a man aged 25-45 years in good health and CMV-seronegative.

The CDR3 loop is CATNSDRRTDTQYF. DNA for the CDR3: TGTGCCACCAATTCGGACAGACGCACAGATACGCAGTATTTT. The V and J genes are TRBV15 and TRBJ2-3; weak D call: TRBD1 (6 bases). Germline V lookup: CDR1 LNHNV, CDR2 YYDKDF (reference sequence). V was pared by 7 bases and J by 1 base, with 12 bases between. The CDR3 covers 14 residues.